This T cell receptor (beta chain) was observed in a study of blood T cell repertoires in COVID-19. This CDR3 is 12 amino acids long. Deletions cut 6 bases from V and 4 bases from J, with 7 bases between. Only in-frame clones appear in the TCRdb table, and some are missing; sequencing was by immunoSEQ multiplex PCR. Of approximately 270,000 clones in the sample, 70% to 90% were seen once. This TCR was sampled from a woman in her forties or fifties who had recovered from COVID-19. Sequences were obtained from PBMCs or T cells enriched from blood (not recorded which). This rearrangement joins TRBV12-3 or TRBV12-4 to TRBJ1-5, with D perhaps TRBD1 (6 bases). CDR3 protein: CASSQGNQPQHF. CDR3 nucleotide sequence: TGTGCCAGCAGCCAGGGGAATCAGCCCCAGCATTTT.